This TCR beta chain came from a study of blood T cells in healthy people across ages. Study results and limitations: Estimated diversity that came from one million T cells was considered an underestimate. Naive and antigen-experienced cells were not separated, limiting conclusive comparison.

A second PCR of roughly 6 to 12 cycles used a sample-barcoded 5' primer and a J-beta primer mix. Each cDNA molecule was tagged by a template-switch adaptor that had 12 random nucleotides. TCRdb used MiXCR to reprocess the 5' RACE reads, holding one entry per CDR3 protein. Among around 670,000 distinct CDR3 sequences, under 30% were seen once, and the ten largest hold 15% to 19%. Points on this clonotype: Its target is not known.

The source is an elderly woman in good health. The material sequenced was blood.

CDR3 amino acids: CASSPDPHYNEQFF. As DNA, the CDR3 is TGTGCCAGCAGCCCCGATCCACACTACAATGAGCAGTTCTTC. This chain connects TRBV7-2 to TRBJ2-1, with D unresolved. Germline V gives CDR1 SGHTA, CDR2 FQGNSA. With 5 bases removed from V and 3 bases from J, the gap between germline ends came to 11 bases. The CDR3 is made up of 14 amino acids. The full variable domain, with the rest looked up from reference TRBV7-2 and TRBJ2-1, is GAGVSQSPSNKVTEKGKDVELRCDPISGHTALYWYRQSLGQGLEFLIYFQGNSAPDKSGLPSDRFSAERTGGSVSTLTIQRTQQEDSAVYLCASSPDPHYNEQFFGPGTRLTVL.